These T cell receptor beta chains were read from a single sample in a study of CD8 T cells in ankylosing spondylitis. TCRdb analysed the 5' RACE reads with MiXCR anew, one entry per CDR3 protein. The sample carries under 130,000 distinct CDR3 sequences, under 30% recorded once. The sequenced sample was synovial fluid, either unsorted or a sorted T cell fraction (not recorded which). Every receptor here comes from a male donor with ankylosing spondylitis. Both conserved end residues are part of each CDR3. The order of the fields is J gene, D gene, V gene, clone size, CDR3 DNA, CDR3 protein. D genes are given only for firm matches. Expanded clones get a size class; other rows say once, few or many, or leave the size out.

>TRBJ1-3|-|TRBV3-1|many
TGTGCCAGCGGGTTCTCTGGAAACACCATATATTTT
CASGFSGNTIYF
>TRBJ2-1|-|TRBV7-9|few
TGTGCCAGCAGCCACGGGAGCTACAATGAGCAGTTCTTC
CASSHGSYNEQFF
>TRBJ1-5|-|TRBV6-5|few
TGTGCCAGCAGTTATAACCAGGAAATGTGGAACAATCAGCCCCAGCATTTT
CASSYNQEMWNNQPQHF
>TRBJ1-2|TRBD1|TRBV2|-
TGTGCCAGCAGTGGGACAGGGGGTTCTGGCTACACCTTC
CASSGTGGSGYTF
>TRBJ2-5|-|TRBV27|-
TGTGCCAGCAGTTTATCCCAAGAGGCGGGTCAAGAGACCCAGTACTTC
CASSLSQEAGQETQYF
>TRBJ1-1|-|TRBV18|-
TGTGCCAGCTCACCGAGACTTTACAGGGAAAGAGGCACTGAAGCTTTCTTT
CASSPRLYRERGTEAFF
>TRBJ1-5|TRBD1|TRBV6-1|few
TGTGCCAGCACGGGACAGGGGGCTTACCAGCCCCAGCATTTT
CASTGQGAYQPQHF
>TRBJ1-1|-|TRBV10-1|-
TGCGCCAGCAGTGGGGGGACGGCGGGCGTGAACACTGAAGCTTTCTTT
CASSGGTAGVNTEAFF
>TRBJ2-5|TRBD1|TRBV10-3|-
TGTGCCATCAGTGAGAGAGGGGGCCAGGGGGAGACCCAGTACTTC
CAISERGGQGETQYF
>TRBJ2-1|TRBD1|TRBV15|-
TGTGCCACCAGCAGAGGTCAGGGGGACTCCTACAATGAGCAGTTCTTC
CATSRGQGDSYNEQFF
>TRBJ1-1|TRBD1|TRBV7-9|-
TGTGCCAGCAGCCGAGGGGACAGGGACTACACTGAAGCTTTCTTT
CASSRGDRDYTEAFF
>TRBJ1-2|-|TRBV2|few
TGTGCCAGCAGGCTGGAGGGGTCGGCTAACTATGGCTACACCTTC
CASRLEGSANYGYTF
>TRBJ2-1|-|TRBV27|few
TGTGCCAGCAGACTAGGTTGGCCTGCCAATGAGCAGTTCTTC
CASRLGWPANEQFF
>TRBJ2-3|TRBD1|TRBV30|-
TGTGCCTGGAGCGTCGGGACAGGGGCAGATACGCAGTATTTT
CAWSVGTGADTQYF
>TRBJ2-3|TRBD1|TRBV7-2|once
TGTGCCAGCAGCTTAGTGGTTCAGGGGGCCGGTACGCAGTATTTT
CASSLVVQGAGTQYF
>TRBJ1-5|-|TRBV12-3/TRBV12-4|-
TGTGCCAGCAGTTTTGGTCTCGGGCAGCCCCAGCATTTT
CASSFGLGQPQHF
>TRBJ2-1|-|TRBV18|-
TGTGCCAGCTCACCATTCGGGGCGGATGAGCAGTTCTTC
CASSPFGADEQFF
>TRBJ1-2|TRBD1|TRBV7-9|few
TGTGCCAGCAGCTTAGGACAGGGATTAAACTATGGCTACACCTTC
CASSLGQGLNYGYTF
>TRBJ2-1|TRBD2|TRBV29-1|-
TGCAGCACTTCGGGGGACTACTACAATGAGCAGTTCTTC
CSTSGDYYNEQFF
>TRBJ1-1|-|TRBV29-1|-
TGCAGCACTACCGGGTCCTACTCGGAGTACAGGGTCACTGAAGCTTTCTTT
CSTTGSYSEYRVTEAFF
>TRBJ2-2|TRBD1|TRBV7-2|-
TGTGCCAGCAGCAGTGCCGGGACAGCGAACACCGGGGAGCTGTTTTTT
CASSSAGTANTGELFF
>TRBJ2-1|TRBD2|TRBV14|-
TGTGCCAGCAGCCCGATCGGACTAGCGATCAACAATGAGCAGTTCTTC
CASSPIGLAINNEQFF
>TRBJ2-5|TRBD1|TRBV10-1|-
TGCGCCAGCAGCCCAACCGGGACAGACCAAGAGACCCAGTACTTC
CASSPTGTDQETQYF
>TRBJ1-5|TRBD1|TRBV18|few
TGTGCCAGCTCACTTTCCAGGGGGGAAGGCAATCAGCCCCAGCATTTT
CASSLSRGEGNQPQHF
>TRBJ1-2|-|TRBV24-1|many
TGTGCCACCAGTGACGCCCGCTATGGCTACACCTTC
CATSDARYGYTF
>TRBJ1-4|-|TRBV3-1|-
TGTGCAAGCAGCCGAGAGGCACGAGAAAAACTGTTTTTT
CASSREAREKLFF
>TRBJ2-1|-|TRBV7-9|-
TGTGCCAGCAGCTTAGCGATGGGGGAGATTAATGAGCAGTTCTTC
CASSLAMGEINEQFF
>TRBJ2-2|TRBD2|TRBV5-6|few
TGTGCCAGCAGAAGACTAGCGGGAGAGGCCGGGGAGCTGTTTTTT
CASRRLAGEAGELFF
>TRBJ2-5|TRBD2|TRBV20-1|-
TGCAGTGCTAGAGATGAAGCGGGAGGTCCCCAAGAGACCCAGTACTTC
CSARDEAGGPQETQYF
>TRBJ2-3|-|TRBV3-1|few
TGTGCCAGCAGCGGGCGGGGCACAGATACGCAGTATTTT
CASSGRGTDTQYF
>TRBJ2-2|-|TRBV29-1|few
TGCAGCGTTGGGAACACCGGGGAGCTGTTTTTT
CSVGNTGELFF
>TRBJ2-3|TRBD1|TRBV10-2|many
TGCGCCAGCAGTGAGTCTACGAAAAGACAGGGGGCTTCGTCTGGCGCAGATACGCAGTATTTT
CASSESTKRQGASSGADTQYF
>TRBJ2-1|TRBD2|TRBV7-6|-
TGTGCCAGCAGCTTACGGTCCCTACGGACTAGCGGGGGTGAATACAATGAGCAGTTCTTC
CASSLRSLRTSGGEYNEQFF
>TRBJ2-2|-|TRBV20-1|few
TGCAGTGCTGACGCGTCGACCGGGGAGCTGTTTTTT
CSADASTGELFF
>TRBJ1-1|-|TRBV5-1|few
TGCGCCAGCAGCTTGCAGGGTTCGGGCACTGAAGCTTTCTTT
CASSLQGSGTEAFF
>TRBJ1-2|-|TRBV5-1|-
TGCGCCAGCAGCTTGGCACAGGGTGATGGCTACACCTTC
CASSLAQGDGYTF
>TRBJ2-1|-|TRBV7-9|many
TGTGCCAGCAGCTTAGGGAGAGACAATGAGCAGTTCTTC
CASSLGRDNEQFF
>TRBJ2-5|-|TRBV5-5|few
TGTGCCAGCGCCCCGCGGCTATACATGCCCCAGACCCAGTACTTC
CASAPRLYMPQTQYF
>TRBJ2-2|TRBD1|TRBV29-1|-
TGCAGCGTTGACTTGACAGGGGCCACCGGGGAGCTGTTTTTT
CSVDLTGATGELFF
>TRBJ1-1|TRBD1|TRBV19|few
TGTGCCAGTAGTCCTCGACAGGGTCTGAACACTGAAGCTTTCTTT
CASSPRQGLNTEAFF
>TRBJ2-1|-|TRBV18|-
TGTGCCAGCTCACAAGATCAGGGGACCTCCTACAATGAGCAGTTCTTC
CASSQDQGTSYNEQFF
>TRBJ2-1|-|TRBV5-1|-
TGCGCCAGCAGCTGGGGGACTTCCCCCTATGAGCAGTTCTTC
CASSWGTSPYEQFF
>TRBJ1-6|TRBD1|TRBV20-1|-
TGCAGTGCTCCATCCCTGCGGGACAGGGGTTCACCCCTCCACTTT
CSAPSLRDRGSPLHF
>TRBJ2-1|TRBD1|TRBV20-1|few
TGCAGTGCTAGAGGTTACGGGACAGGGTTCTACAATGAGCAGTTCTTC
CSARGYGTGFYNEQFF
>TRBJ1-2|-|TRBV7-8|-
TGTGCCAGCAGCTTAGCGGCAGGGGAGGGTTATGGCTACACCTTC
CASSLAAGEGYGYTF
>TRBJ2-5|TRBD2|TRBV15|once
TGTGCCACCAGCAGAGCACCTAGGGGACTAGCGGGAGGAGAGACCCAGTACTTC
CATSRAPRGLAGGETQYF